This is a list of T cell receptor beta chains from one sample in a study of CD8 T cells in ankylosing spondylitis. One entry per CDR3 protein results from TCRdb running MiXCR on the 5' RACE reads. There are some 800,000 distinct CDR3 sequences in the sample; roughly 12% occur only once, and approximately 0.51% lies in the top ten. The sample was blood, either unsorted or a sorted T cell fraction (not recorded which). These receptors all stem from a male donor with ankylosing spondylitis. Both conserved end residues are part of each CDR3. Fields, in order: CDR3 protein, V gene, D gene. D genes are given only for firm matches.

CDR3aa: CSARPLEQAGLQAFF
v_gene: TRBV20-1
d_gene: .

CDR3aa: CSASDIDTDTQYF
v_gene: TRBV20-1
d_gene: .

CDR3aa: CSVGSIYGAAYGYTF
v_gene: TRBV29-1
d_gene: .

CDR3aa: CSASNSGRAGETQYF
v_gene: TRBV20-1
d_gene: TRBD2

CDR3aa: CSASGLAGGEQYF
v_gene: TRBV20-1
d_gene: TRBD2

CDR3aa: CASSQQRGLASAKNIQYF
v_gene: TRBV4-3
d_gene: TRBD2

CDR3aa: CASSLGPSGGAQETQYF
v_gene: TRBV7-2
d_gene: TRBD2

CDR3aa: CASTRAYEQYF
v_gene: TRBV28
d_gene: .

CDR3aa: CASSQDTEAFF
v_gene: TRBV4-2
d_gene: .

CDR3aa: CASSLAGQGGAEAFF
v_gene: TRBV5-5
d_gene: TRBD1

CDR3aa: CASSYWGGRSFDEQFF
v_gene: TRBV6-2/TRBV6-3
d_gene: TRBD2

CDR3aa: CASSYDGSSGNTIYF
v_gene: TRBV6-2/TRBV6-3
d_gene: .

CDR3aa: CASSYFGYTF
v_gene: TRBV6-5
d_gene: .

CDR3aa: CASSSYPLVQGASISLHF
v_gene: TRBV11-2
d_gene: TRBD1

CDR3aa: CASSRRGPNYGYTF
v_gene: TRBV6-2/TRBV6-3
d_gene: .

CDR3aa: CSARDFRSHEQFF
v_gene: TRBV20-1
d_gene: .

CDR3aa: CASSIQGWDTEAFF
v_gene: TRBV5-1
d_gene: .

CDR3aa: CSAREPFYNSPLHF
v_gene: TRBV20-1
d_gene: .

CDR3aa: CASSFDSPFNSPLHF
v_gene: TRBV6-5
d_gene: .

CDR3aa: CASSQDSGMGRPQHF
v_gene: TRBV3-1
d_gene: .

CDR3aa: CSAHGGTGEAFF
v_gene: TRBV20-1
d_gene: TRBD1

CDR3aa: CASTGANFGSDTQYF
v_gene: TRBV28
d_gene: .

CDR3aa: CASSLYLQGPSSGANVLTF
v_gene: TRBV5-1
d_gene: TRBD1

CDR3aa: CASSVREYNEQFF
v_gene: TRBV9
d_gene: .

CDR3aa: CAISGPIGAEGYGYTF
v_gene: TRBV10-3
d_gene: .

CDR3aa: CAIRLDPLTDTQYF
v_gene: TRBV10-3
d_gene: .

CDR3aa: CASSVGGAGDHEQFF
v_gene: TRBV9
d_gene: .

CDR3aa: CASSQEVGTGELFF
v_gene: TRBV4-2
d_gene: .

CDR3aa: CASSLATSGSEQYF
v_gene: TRBV5-1
d_gene: .